A single sample gave rise to the 14 T cell receptor beta chains below, sequenced in a study of T cell repertoires in cytomegalovirus infection. A single record per CDR3 protein comes from TCRdb applying MiXCR to the reads. The data hold some 900,000 distinct CDR3 sequences, with around a third observed a single time. Antigens for these TCRs are unknown. The sample was cultured CD8+ T cells from PBMCs, taken from culture after CMV antigen stimulation. Receptor source: a human donor in good health (CMV status not recorded). Some clones in this sample may be carry-over from other donors' samples.

The chain is built from TRBV18 and TRBJ1-5; D is possibly TRBD1 (5 bases). Germline values: CDR1 KGHSH, CDR2 LQKENI. CDR3 size: 18 residues. V was trimmed by 2 bases and J by 1 base, leaving 18 bases between them. Here the CDR3 reads CASSPRPLDNLSNQPQHF. CDR3 bases: TGTGCCAGCTCACCAAGACCTTTGGACAACTTGAGCAATCAGCCCCAGCATTTT.

This clonotype has a count of ten or more. The chain links TRBV7-2 to TRBJ1-6; D possibly corresponds to TRBD1 (6 bases). CDR3 length: 16 residues. V lost 1 base to trimming and J lost 7 bases, with 14 bases between them. Germline values: CDR1 SGHTA, CDR2 FQGNSA. CDR3 protein: CASSLVTGKMNSPLHF. CDR3 DNA: TGTGCCAGCAGCTTAGTCACAGGGAAGATGAATTCACCCCTCCACTTT.

This chain joins TRBV11-1 and TRBJ2-2, with D perhaps TRBD1 (6 bases). The CDR3 totals 15 residues. Germline values: CDR1 SGHAT, CDR2 FQDESV (reference sequence). The V end lost 5 bases, the J end lost 1 base, and 11 bases lay between the germline ends. The CDR3 region is CASSQQGLNTGELFF. The CDR3 bases are TGTGCCAGCAGCCAACAGGGTTTGAACACCGGGGAGCTGTTTTTT.

V and J are TRBV18 and TRBJ2-5; weak D call: TRBD1 (5 bases). CDR1 and CDR2 from the germline V gene are KGHSH and LQKENI. The CDR3 consists of 14 residues. Deletions cut 0 bases from V and 3 bases from J, with 8 bases between. CDR3 nucleotides: TGTGCCAGCTCACCACCAGAAGGGGAAGAGACCCAGTACTTC. Its protein product is CASSPPEGEETQYF.

This rearrangement joins TRBV4-1 to TRBJ2-1, with D possibly TRBD1 on 6 matching bases. Germline V gives CDR1 MGHRA, CDR2 YSYEKL. Trimming left V 5 bases short and J 2 bases short, with 13 bases between. The CDR3 has 15 amino acids. The CDR3 bases are TGCGCCAGCAGCAACCGGGACATCGCCTACAATGAGCAGTTCTTC. This sequence encodes CASSNRDIAYNEQFF.

The chain joins TRBV12-3 or TRBV12-4 to TRBJ1-2; maybe TRBD1 (6 bases). The V end was cut by 3 bases, the J end by 2 bases, with 13 bases between. This CDR3 comprises 15 residues. The CDR3 reads CASSFDTGGNYGYTF. DNA for the CDR3: TGTGCCAGCAGTTTCGACACGGGGGGCAACTATGGCTACACCTTC.

This sequence joins TRBV9 and TRBJ2-1; 12 positions match TRBD2. The junction had 11 bases not matched to a gene; V was cut back by 1 base and J by 0 bases. The germline gives CDR1 SGDLS, CDR2 YYNGEE. CDR3 length: 20 amino acids. CDR3 protein: CASSVMIGRTSGDSYNEQFF. The CDR3 nucleotides are TGTGCCAGCAGCGTAATGATTGGGAGGACTAGCGGGGACTCCTACAATGAGCAGTTCTTC.

This rearrangement joins TRBV7-6 to TRBJ1-2; TRBD1 might be the D (6 bases). V lost 3 bases and J 2 bases, leaving 13 bases between the germline ends. The CDR3 extends over 15 amino acids. Germline V gene data show CDR1 as SGHVS and CDR2 as FNYEAQ. CDR3 nucleotides: TGTGCCAGCAGCTTGTGGGAGGGGGGAAACTATGGCTACACCTTC. Protein product: CASSLWEGGNYGYTF.

This clonotype has a count of ten or more. The V and J genes are TRBV11-1 and TRBJ2-1, with 8 bases identical to TRBD1. There are 14 residues in the CDR3. Unmatched junction bases numbered 4, after V lost 6 bases and J lost 3 bases. The germline gives CDR1 SGHAT, CDR2 FQDESV (reference sequence). CDR3 bases: TGTGCCAGCAGTCGACAGGGGTACTACAATGAGCAGTTCTTC. It translates to CASSRQGYYNEQFF.

This chain uses TRBV7-4 with TRBJ1-5; 8 nucleotides agree with TRBD1. Germline V gives CDR1 SGHVT, CDR2 SQSDAQ. CDR3 size: 16 residues. V trimming: 4 bases; J trimming: 6 bases; junction bases outside the gene matches: 11. CDR3 residues: CASSSGQGLRGQPQHF. The DNA of the CDR3 is TGTGCCAGCAGCTCCGGACAGGGCCTGAGGGGTCAGCCCCAGCATTTT.

The chain joins TRBV6-2 or TRBV6-3 to TRBJ2-1; 9 positions match TRBD1. Per germline, CDR1 MNHEY and CDR2 SVGEGT. The CDR3 is 15 amino acids. V dropped 6 bases and J dropped 5; count of bases not matched to a gene: 8. The CDR3 region is CASRPLGTGNNEQFF. The CDR3 nucleotides read TGTGCCAGCAGGCCACTCGGGACAGGGAACAATGAGCAGTTCTTC.

V is TRBV20-1 and J is TRBJ2-7, with 7 bases fitting TRBD1. The CDR3 length is 15 residues. V lost 3 bases to trimming and J lost 6 bases; unmatched junction nucleotides: 14. Germline V CDR1 and CDR2: DFQATT, SNEGSKA (reference sequence). CDR3 nucleotide sequence: TGCAGTGCTAGTAAGAACAGGGGTTTGGCCCGCGAGCAGTACTTC. Protein: CSASKNRGLAREQYF.

This clonotype was recorded many times. The rearrangement uses TRBV7-9 and TRBJ2-2; the D gene is possibly TRBD1 (6 bases). This CDR3 spans 19 amino acids. Germline assignment: CDR1 SEHNR and CDR2 FQNEAQ (reference sequence). The V and J ends lost 4 bases and 2 bases respectively, with 23 bases between them. The CDR3 is CASSSMPQGRRANTGELFF. For the CDR3, the DNA is TGTGCCAGCAGCTCTATGCCCCAGGGGAGACGCGCCAACACCGGGGAGCTGTTTTTT.

The V gene is TRBV27, the J gene TRBJ2-7; 12 nucleotides align to TRBD1. Germline assignment: CDR1 MNHEY and CDR2 SMNVEV (reference sequence). Trimming cost V 5 bases and J 4 bases; bases outside gene matches: 9. The CDR3 is made up of 16 amino acids. CDR3 sequence: CASSLGTGGIGYEQYF. The CDR3 nucleotides are TGTGCCAGCAGTCTCGGGACAGGGGGCATCGGTTACGAGCAGTACTTC.